These T cell receptor beta chains were read from a single sample in a study of T cell responses to AZD1222 COVID-19 vaccine. Repertoires were generated with immunoSEQ multiplex PCR, while TCRdb's copy carries only in-frame clones and drops some. Counted here are approximately 90,000 clones, about 91% occurring once; the ten biggest clones make up approximately 5.1%. This sample comprised peripheral blood, obtained 28 days after the second AZD1222 dose. The receptor source for this set is an adult who received the AZD1222 COVID-19 vaccine. Each CDR3 is given with its conserved first and last residue. A D gene is named only where the DNA matches it firmly. Clone size is given for some rows only: seen once, a few or many times, or a class if the clone is expanded.

j_call | v_call | clone_size | d_call | cdr3_aa
TRBJ2-7 | TRBV12-3/TRBV12-4 | NA | NA | CASSQGSYEQYF
TRBJ1-2 | TRBV15 | NA | NA | CATSPPLAAYGYTF
TRBJ2-3 | TRBV5-1 | NA | NA | CASRSSVGSTDTQYF
TRBJ2-1 | TRBV28 | NA | NA | CASSFAGYNEQFF
TRBJ1-2 | TRBV28 | NA | NA | CASRGSHPGYGYTF
TRBJ1-1 | TRBV7-3 | NA | TRBD1 | CASSWDRDTEAFF
TRBJ1-2 | TRBV5-1 | NA | NA | CASSPVSGGGPNYGYTF
TRBJ1-1 | TRBV11-2 | NA | NA | CASSLVAGADTEAFF
TRBJ1-1 | TRBV27 | NA | NA | CASSQSWGNEAFF
TRBJ2-3 | TRBV18 | NA | TRBD2 | CASSPLAGGTTDTQYF
TRBJ1-6 | TRBV9 | NA | NA | CASSGDPNSPLHF
TRBJ1-3 | TRBV30 | NA | NA | CAWSVGVRNTIYF
TRBJ1-1 | TRBV3-1/TRBV3-2 | NA | NA | CASSQPQGNTEAFF
TRBJ2-1 | TRBV28 | NA | NA | CASSLFVGMGYNEQFF
TRBJ1-1 | TRBV6-5 | NA | NA | CASSWGLGTEAFF
TRBJ2-2 | TRBV4-1 | NA | NA | CASSPGLHTNGELFF
TRBJ2-7 | TRBV7-3 | NA | NA | CASSPGGVHYEQYF
TRBJ1-1 | TRBV29-1 | NA | NA | CSVSKTLTVNTEAFF
TRBJ1-2 | TRBV28 | NA | NA | CASSLLLTGYTF
TRBJ1-1 | TRBV14 | NA | TRBD1 | CASSQDLGRGRWTEAFF
TRBJ2-7 | TRBV5-1 | few | TRBD1 | CASSSYPGTGEQYF
TRBJ1-1 | TRBV5-1 | NA | NA | CASNWGGGESKAFF
TRBJ1-1 | TRBV3-1/TRBV3-2 | NA | TRBD1 | CASNGQGAEAFF
TRBJ1-1 | TRBV19 | NA | TRBD1 | CASSRDGTGGMNTEAFF
TRBJ1-2 | TRBV5-5 | NA | TRBD1 | CASSKTGTGLLRYTF
TRBJ1-4 | TRBV27 | once | NA | CASSYSGGNEKLFF
TRBJ2-1 | TRBV16 | NA | NA | CASSPMGGKRTYNEQFF
TRBJ1-1 | TRBV7-8 | NA | NA | CASSLFSAGLNTEAFF
TRBJ1-2 | TRBV28 | NA | NA | CASSSRSGYTF
TRBJ2-5 | TRBV15 | NA | NA | CATSRDLTIQETQYF
TRBJ1-2 | TRBV13 | NA | NA | CASSSRSEGYGYTF
TRBJ2-3 | TRBV7-9 | NA | NA | CASSPGADTQYF
TRBJ1-4 | TRBV5-1 | NA | TRBD1 | CASSLSDRGTNEKLFF
TRBJ1-1 | TRBV10-3 | NA | NA | CAISKSQGNTEAFF
TRBJ1-2 | TRBV9 | NA | NA | CASSVESGYGYTF
TRBJ1-2 | TRBV19 | NA | NA | CASSLSRRVYGYTF
TRBJ1-4 | TRBV27 | NA | NA | CASTPLSGLNEKLFF
TRBJ2-5 | TRBV3-1/TRBV3-2 | NA | NA | CASFQGGETQYF
TRBJ1-2 | TRBV27 | NA | TRBD1 | CASSPTTGNLYGYTF
TRBJ2-2 | TRBV6-1 | few | NA | CASSETGYTGELFF
TRBJ1-6 | TRBV19 | NA | TRBD1 | CASNYRGSDSPLHF
TRBJ2-7 | TRBV19 | NA | TRBD1 | CASSSWTGWYEQYF